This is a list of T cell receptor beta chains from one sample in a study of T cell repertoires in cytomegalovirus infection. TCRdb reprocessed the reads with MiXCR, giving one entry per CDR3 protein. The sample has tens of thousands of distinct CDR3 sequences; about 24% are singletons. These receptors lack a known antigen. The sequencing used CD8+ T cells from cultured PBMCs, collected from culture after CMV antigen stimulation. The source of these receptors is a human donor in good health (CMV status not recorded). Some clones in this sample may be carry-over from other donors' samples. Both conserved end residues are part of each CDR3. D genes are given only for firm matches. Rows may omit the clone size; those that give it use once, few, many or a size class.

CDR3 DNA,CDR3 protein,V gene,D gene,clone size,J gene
TGCGCCAGCAGCCAAAACGACAGGGGGCTCCTCAATGAGCAGTTCTTC,CASSQNDRGLLNEQFF,TRBV4-1,TRBD1,many,TRBJ2-1
TGTGCCAGCAGTGAAAATCCGGAGGGTTACAATGAGCAGTTCTTC,CASSENPEGYNEQFF,TRBV25-1,.,many,TRBJ2-1
TGTGCCAGCAGCCAAGGACGGGAGATGCCGGAGACCCAGTACTTC,CASSQGREMPETQYF,TRBV3-1,.,.,TRBJ2-5
TGTGCCAGCAGAAGACTAGTTCAAGAGACCCAGTACTTC,CASRRLVQETQYF,TRBV6-1,.,many,TRBJ2-5
TGTGCCACCGATCGCGGGGGGAACACCGGGGAGCTGTTTTTT,CATDRGGNTGELFF,TRBV15,TRBD2,.,TRBJ2-2
TGTGCCAGCAGTTTACCCGCCGCAGGGACAAACAATGAGCAGTTCTTC,CASSLPAAGTNNEQFF,TRBV12-3/TRBV12-4,.,many,TRBJ2-1
TGTGCCAGCAGCGTAACAGGGGAGCGGAATTCACCCCTCCACTTT,CASSVTGERNSPLHF,TRBV9,TRBD1,.,TRBJ1-6
TGTGCCAGCAGCTTAGTGACAGGATCCTACGAGCAGTACTTC,CASSLVTGSYEQYF,TRBV11-2,.,few,TRBJ2-7
TGTGCCAGCAGCGCGCGTATGTCGGGGCAGATCGCTGAAGCTTTCTTT,CASSARMSGQIAEAFF,TRBV14,.,.,TRBJ1-1
TGTGCCAGCAGTCCCGGCCCCCAGGGTCCGACCTACGAGCAGTACTTC,CASSPGPQGPTYEQYF,TRBV12-3/TRBV12-4,.,.,TRBJ2-7
TGTGCCAGTAGTATAGGGGTAGCGGGGGCCACCGGGGAGCTGTTTTTT,CASSIGVAGATGELFF,TRBV19,TRBD2,.,TRBJ2-2
TGTGCCAGCAATCAAGCGGGAGGCCCGGCCTACGAGCAGTACTTC,CASNQAGGPAYEQYF,TRBV27,TRBD2,few,TRBJ2-7
TGTGCCAGCAGTTACTCCGGGAACGCGGGAGCTCGGTACAATGAGCAGTTCTTC,CASSYSGNAGARYNEQFF,TRBV6-6,TRBD2,few,TRBJ2-1
TGTGCCAGCAGCCAAGACGGTACAGCCCGAAGAGATACGCAGTATTTT,CASSQDGTARRDTQYF,TRBV14,.,many,TRBJ2-3
TGTGCCAGCAGTTTCCAGGGAGAGCAGTACTTC,CASSFQGEQYF,TRBV27,.,few,TRBJ2-7
TGTGCCAGCAGCTCTGGTACGACCGAAGACAATGAGCAGTTCTTC,CASSSGTTEDNEQFF,TRBV7-9,.,many,TRBJ2-1
TGCGCCAGCAGCCGCTCCACCAGCACAGATACGCAGTATTTT,CASSRSTSTDTQYF,TRBV5-1,.,.,TRBJ2-3
TGCGCCAGCAGCTTAGGGGTTAGAGTCACTGAAGCTTTCTTT,CASSLGVRVTEAFF,TRBV4-1,.,many,TRBJ1-1
TGTGCCAGCAGGTGGACAGCCTACACTGAAGCTTTCTTT,CASRWTAYTEAFF,TRBV6-5,.,few,TRBJ1-1
TGTGCCAGCAGTTTAAGCGGCCCGGCGGGCAAAGGGCAGTTCTTC,CASSLSGPAGKGQFF,TRBV28,.,many,TRBJ2-1
TGTGCCAGCAGCCCCCAGGGGGTAGGCCCCTCCTACGAGCAGTACTTC,CASSPQGVGPSYEQYF,TRBV7-9,TRBD1,.,TRBJ2-7
TGTGCCAGCAGTGAAGCTAGCGGGGGGGCCAATGAGCAGTTCTTC,CASSEASGGANEQFF,TRBV6-1,TRBD2,.,TRBJ2-1
TGTGCCAGCGGGGGGGGCGAGCAGTACTTC,CASGGGEQYF,TRBV2,TRBD2,few,TRBJ2-7
TGTGCCAGCAGTTTATGTGACACCTATAATTCACCCCTCCACTTT,CASSLCDTYNSPLHF,TRBV27,.,.,TRBJ1-6
TGTGCCAGCAGCGTAGACGGTACGCAAGATACGCAGTATTTT,CASSVDGTQDTQYF,TRBV9,.,.,TRBJ2-3
TGTGCCAGCAGCCAGGGACAGGGGGCTGTAGTAAATGAGCAGTTCTTC,CASSQGQGAVVNEQFF,TRBV7-9,TRBD1,few,TRBJ2-1
TGCGCCAGCAGCCAAGACAGGGTCGCTACCTACAATGAGCAGTTCTTC,CASSQDRVATYNEQFF,TRBV4-3,.,.,TRBJ2-1
TGTGCCAGCAGAGGGACAGGGGATTCTAATGAAAAACTGTTTTTT,CASRGTGDSNEKLFF,TRBV12-3/TRBV12-4,TRBD1,many,TRBJ1-4
TGTGCCAGCAGCTTAAAGGGTCTCTATGGCTACACCTTC,CASSLKGLYGYTF,TRBV7-8,.,many,TRBJ1-2
TGTGCCAGTAGCCTTAGCGGGGGGAAGGGCCGTAATGAGCAGTTCTTC,CASSLSGGKGRNEQFF,TRBV27,TRBD2,.,TRBJ2-1
TGTGCCAGCAGCAAGGACATCCTTGGGGAGCAGTACTTC,CASSKDILGEQYF,TRBV7-8,.,few,TRBJ2-7
TGTGCCAGCAGCCAAGGAGAGGCAGGGACGAACTATGGCTACACCTTC,CASSQGEAGTNYGYTF,TRBV3-1,.,few,TRBJ1-2
TGTGCCAGCTCACCCACAGGGTCGAGCATTCAGTACTTC,CASSPTGSSIQYF,TRBV18,.,few,TRBJ2-4
TGCAGCGTCGCGACAGGGGCGTGGACTGAAGCTTTCTTT,CSVATGAWTEAFF,TRBV29-1,TRBD1,.,TRBJ1-1
TGTGCCAGCAGTGAACGCTCCAGCAACACCTTGACTAGCGGGGGGCCTTGGGGGGACAATGAGCAGTTCTTC,CASSERSSNTLTSGGPWGDNEQFF,TRBV6-1,TRBD2,many,TRBJ2-1
TGCAGTGCTAGAGATGCGGCACAGGGGTTGTCCGAGCAGTACTTC,CSARDAAQGLSEQYF,TRBV20-1,TRBD1,.,TRBJ2-7
TGTGCCAGCAGCTCATGGGACAGTCGCTCCTACAATGAGCAGTTCTTC,CASSSWDSRSYNEQFF,TRBV7-3,TRBD1,many,TRBJ2-1
TGTGCCAGCTCTATGGGGTACGAGCAGTACTTC,CASSMGYEQYF,TRBV5-5,.,few,TRBJ2-7
TGTGCCAGCAGCTTACTAGCGGGGGGTCACAATGAGCAGTTCTTC,CASSLLAGGHNEQFF,TRBV7-8,TRBD2,many,TRBJ2-1
TGTGCCAGCGCGGACAGGGGGTATAATTCACCCCTCCACTTT,CASADRGYNSPLHF,TRBV18,TRBD1,.,TRBJ1-6
TGTGCCAGCAGCTTAGGCGGACAGGTCATCAATCAGCCCCAGCATTTT,CASSLGGQVINQPQHF,TRBV7-9,TRBD1,many,TRBJ1-5
TGTGCCACCAGGGCATCCCTCACAGATACGCAGTATTTT,CATRASLTDTQYF,TRBV24-1,.,few,TRBJ2-3
TGTGCCTGGAGTGTACAAGGCGGCCTGGGCGATGAGCAGTTCTTC,CAWSVQGGLGDEQFF,TRBV30,.,many,TRBJ2-1
TGTGCCTGGAAAGAGGGACAGGGGGCTTCGATCTTC,CAWKEGQGASIF,TRBV30,TRBD1,.,TRBJ1-2
TGTGCCAGCAGTGAACCGGGACAGGGGGCCTTCTCCTACGAGCAGTACTTC,CASSEPGQGAFSYEQYF,TRBV2,TRBD1,few,TRBJ2-7
TGTGCCAGTATTCCCCGGGACAGGGGTTACACCGGGGAGCTGTTTTTT,CASIPRDRGYTGELFF,TRBV19,TRBD1,.,TRBJ2-2
TGTGCCACCTCGGACGTCTCGGATCTCATTCATTTC,CATSDVSDLIHF,TRBV2,.,few,TRBJ2-7
TGCAGCGTTGAAGAAACTAGCGGGAGACGGTACTTC,CSVEETSGRRYF,TRBV29-1,TRBD2,few,TRBJ2-7
TGTGCCAGCAGCTTAGTGGATCCACAAGGTCGGACAGGTTGGCATGAAAAACTGTTTTTT,CASSLVDPQGRTGWHEKLFF,TRBV7-6,TRBD1,many,TRBJ1-4
TGTGCCAGCAGTGAGGTGGGGGAAGCCTATGGCTACACCTTC,CASSEVGEAYGYTF,TRBV25-1,.,many,TRBJ1-2
TGTGCCAGCAGTGACACAGGTAGCTCCTACGAGCAGTACTTC,CASSDTGSSYEQYF,TRBV28,.,few,TRBJ2-7
TGTGCCAGCAGTACCCACAGGGGGCGTAACGGAGAGACCCAGTACTTC,CASSTHRGRNGETQYF,TRBV25-1,TRBD1,.,TRBJ2-5